This T cell receptor beta chain was observed in a study of long-term antiretroviral therapy in people with HIV. Findings and limits, study-wide: Someone took the blood between about 2004 and 2018, maybe while older ART regimens were in use.

CDR1 is LNHDA and CDR2 is SQIVND in the germline V gene (reference sequence). The CDR3 consists of 15 residues. V lost 7 bases and J 1 base, leaving 14 bases between the germline ends. Specimens held about 0.9-10 million cryopreserved PBMC prior to DNA extraction. The assay, immunoSEQ v3.0, was run at survey level. The protocol was immunoSEQ multiplex PCR, while the TCRdb copy is restricted to in-frame clones and leaves out a portion. This sample has under 20,000 clones; around 74% occur once, and the top ten carry approximately 6.5%. This clone was seen only a few times. Its target is not known. The sample here was unsorted PBMCs, taken at the start of antiretroviral therapy, before treatment. The origin of this receptor is a man younger than 35 with HIV. V usage is TRBV19 and J usage is TRBJ1-5, with D hard to call. Here the CDR3 reads CASTPGRQSNQPQHF. CDR3 bases: TGTGCCAGTACTCCTGGTCGGCAGAGCAATCAGCCCCAGCATTTT.